A selection of T cell receptor beta chains follows, all from one sample in a study of blood T cell repertoires in COVID-19. The table came from immunoSEQ multiplex PCR; TCRdb's copy has only in-frame clones and leaves some out. This table has about 310,000 clones, 89% appearing once. The sequenced sample consisted of PBMCs or T cells enriched from blood (not recorded which). All receptors derive from a woman in her thirties or forties who had recovered from COVID-19. Each CDR3 is given with its conserved first and last residue. A D gene is named only where the DNA matches it firmly. Expanded clones are given a class, and other clones once, few, many or no size at all.

CDR3 DNA,CDR3 protein,V gene,clone size,D gene,J gene
TGTGCCAGCAGTCGACAGGGACAGGGACATCAGCCCCAGCATTTT,CASSRQGQGHQPQHF,TRBV28,.,TRBD1,TRBJ1-5
TGCGCCAGCAGCCAAGAAGGGCGGGCGTCAGAGACCCAGTACTTC,CASSQEGRASETQYF,TRBV4-1,.,.,TRBJ2-5
TGCAGCGTCAGAGGAGCAGGGGGCATCACTGAAGCTTTCTTT,CSVRGAGGITEAFF,TRBV29-1,.,TRBD1,TRBJ1-1
TGCGCCAGCAGCCCGTTAACAGGGGCGGAAAACATTCAGTACTTC,CASSPLTGAENIQYF,TRBV5-1,.,TRBD1,TRBJ2-4
TGTGCCAGCAGCTTAGAGGGGGTAGGGCCACACTTCACAGATACGCAGTATTTT,CASSLEGVGPHFTDTQYF,TRBV7-9,.,.,TRBJ2-3
TGTGCCACCAGTCCTCGGACTAGCGGGGGGGGGAATTACCACAATGAGCAGTTCTTC,CATSPRTSGGGNYHNEQFF,TRBV24-1,.,TRBD2,TRBJ2-1
TGTGCCAGCTCACCGACAGGGGAGGGCAATCAGCCCCAGCATTTT,CASSPTGEGNQPQHF,TRBV18,.,TRBD1,TRBJ1-5
TGTGCCAGCAGCGGGACAGTTAATAGCAATCAGCCCCAGCATTTT,CASSGTVNSNQPQHF,TRBV2,.,TRBD1,TRBJ1-5
TGTGCCAGCTCGCACCCGGGACAGAACTCTGGAAACACCATATATTTT,CASSHPGQNSGNTIYF,TRBV18,.,TRBD1,TRBJ1-3
TGTGCCAGCAGTTTAATAGGTGGTGGTACAGAAGATGAAGCTTTCTTT,CASSLIGGGTEDEAFF,TRBV27,.,.,TRBJ1-1
TGCGCCAGCAGCTTCTGGGGAGAGAACACTGAAGCTTTCTTT,CASSFWGENTEAFF,TRBV5-1,.,.,TRBJ1-1
TGTGCCAGTAGTATGGGAGGAGAGGAAAACACCATATATTTT,CASSMGGEENTIYF,TRBV19,.,.,TRBJ1-3
TGTGCCAGCAGCTCCGGGAGTCGGAATCAGCCCCAGCATTTT,CASSSGSRNQPQHF,TRBV5-6,.,.,TRBJ1-5
TGTGCCAGCAGCAGTAGCGGGGGGAACACCGGGGAGCTGTTTTTT,CASSSSGGNTGELFF,TRBV7-2,once,TRBD2,TRBJ2-2
TGTGCCACCAGCAGAGATGAAGCGGGTTCTTACAATGAGCAGTTCTTC,CATSRDEAGSYNEQFF,TRBV15,many,.,TRBJ2-1
TGCGCCAGCAGCCAGGGGCCTGACTTGTCCTACGAGCAGTACTTC,CASSQGPDLSYEQYF,TRBV4-1,.,.,TRBJ2-7
TGTGCCAGCAGCCCTGCCCAGGGACAGCGATTTCGCGAAGCTTTCTTT,CASSPAQGQRFREAFF,TRBV9,.,TRBD1,TRBJ1-1
TGTGCCAGCAGCACCAGCGGGTGGAGCGACGAGCAGTACTTC,CASSTSGWSDEQYF,TRBV7-2,.,.,TRBJ2-7
TGTGCCAGCAGGAGCGGGGGAAACACCGGGGAGCTGTTTTTT,CASRSGGNTGELFF,TRBV11-3,once,TRBD2,TRBJ2-2
TGTGCCAGCAGTTTGGTCTGGAGTGACGAGCAGTACTTC,CASSLVWSDEQYF,TRBV12-3/TRBV12-4,.,.,TRBJ2-7
TGCGCCAGCAGCTTGGCAGGTTCCTCCCGAGCTTTCTTT,CASSLAGSSRAFF,TRBV5-1,.,.,TRBJ1-1
TGCGCCAGCAGCTTGGACGGGGGAAAGACCTACGAGCAGTACTTC,CASSLDGGKTYEQYF,TRBV5-1,.,.,TRBJ2-7
TGCGCCAGCAGCCAAGGTACGACAGACCAAGAGACCCAGTACTTC,CASSQGTTDQETQYF,TRBV4-1,once,.,TRBJ2-5
TGTGCCAGCAGCTACCAGACAGGGGCTACAGAGACCCAGTACTTC,CASSYQTGATETQYF,TRBV7-2,.,TRBD1,TRBJ2-5
TGTGCCGGGGCGACAGTAGGTAATGAAAAACTGTTTTTT,CAGATVGNEKLFF,TRBV28,.,.,TRBJ1-4
TGTGCCAGCAGCTTCGGACTAGCTGGCACCGGGGAGCTGTTTTTT,CASSFGLAGTGELFF,TRBV7-2,.,TRBD2,TRBJ2-2
TGCGCCAGCAGCTCGGGACTAGCGGGAGTGTACAATGAGCAGTTCTTC,CASSSGLAGVYNEQFF,TRBV5-1,.,TRBD2,TRBJ2-1
TGTGCCAGCAGTTTATGGACTAGCGGCCAAGAGACCCAGTACTTC,CASSLWTSGQETQYF,TRBV28,.,TRBD2,TRBJ2-5
TGTGCCAGCAGCCCCTCTAGGAACACCGGGGAGCTGTTTTTT,CASSPSRNTGELFF,TRBV7-9,once,.,TRBJ2-2
TGTGCCAGCAGCTTAACCGGGACAGGGAATCAGCCCCAGCATTTT,CASSLTGTGNQPQHF,TRBV7-3,.,TRBD1,TRBJ1-5
TGTGCCACCAGCAGGGTAGACAGTTTAATTTCACCCCTCCACTTT,CATSRVDSLISPLHF,TRBV15,.,.,TRBJ1-6
TGTGCCAGCAGCCAAGAATTCTCGCAGTTCTTC,CASSQEFSQFF,TRBV3-1/TRBV3-2,.,.,TRBJ2-1
TGTGCCAGCAGCCATGCAGGGGTGGACTATGGCTACACCTTC,CASSHAGVDYGYTF,TRBV3-1/TRBV3-2,.,.,TRBJ1-2
TGCGCCAGCAGCCAAGGTCTCGGCTATGGCTACACCTTC,CASSQGLGYGYTF,TRBV4-1,.,.,TRBJ1-2
TGTGCCAGCAGCCTACGGCGGGACGGCTACACCTTC,CASSLRRDGYTF,TRBV7-2,.,.,TRBJ1-2
TGTGCCAGCAGCTTCTCAGGGTTCCCTAGCACAGATACGCAGTATTTT,CASSFSGFPSTDTQYF,TRBV11-2,.,.,TRBJ2-3
TGTGCCAGCAGGGCCGGGACAGGGGCCTACGAGCAGTACTTC,CASRAGTGAYEQYF,TRBV2,.,TRBD1,TRBJ2-7
TGTGCCAGCAGTGAAATGGGACAAATCTCTGGAAACACCATATATTTT,CASSEMGQISGNTIYF,TRBV2,.,.,TRBJ1-3
TGTGCCAGCAGTCTGACAGGGGGCGAGCAGTACTTC,CASSLTGGEQYF,TRBV27,.,TRBD1,TRBJ2-7
TGTGCCAGCAGCTTAGGTCCCCCCGGGAGGAGGGGAAACACCATATATTTT,CASSLGPPGRRGNTIYF,TRBV7-9,.,.,TRBJ1-3
TGTGCCAGCAGCTTGCGGACTAGCGGAGAAGAGACCCAGTACTTC,CASSLRTSGEETQYF,TRBV7-2,.,TRBD2,TRBJ2-5